A selection of T cell receptor beta chains follows, all from one sample in a study of T cells in Graves' hyperthyroidism and ophthalmopathy. TCRdb re-called the multiplex PCR reads with MiXCR, one entry per CDR3 protein. Here the sample spans about 350,000 distinct CDR3 sequences, roughly an eighth being singletons. Input material: blood. All receptors derive from a woman in her 40s with Graves' ophthalmopathy. Each CDR3 is given with its conserved first and last residue. D genes are given only for firm matches. Clone size is not always given. Where it is, it says once, few, many or a class for expanded clones.

V gene	J gene	clone size	CDR3 length	D gene	CDR3 DNA	CDR3 protein
TRBV20-1	TRBJ2-5	-	15	TRBD1	TGCAGTGCTAGGGGGGACAGGGGGCCTTCGGAGACCCAGTACTTC	CSARGDRGPSETQYF
TRBV10-3	TRBJ2-5	many	13	TRBD2	TGTGCCACGCGGGGGTTCGGGCGCGAGACCCAGTACTTC	CATRGFGRETQYF
TRBV7-2	TRBJ1-1	many	14	-	TGTGCCAGCAGCTTAGTCGGGTTGGGCACTGAAGCTTTCTTT	CASSLVGLGTEAFF
TRBV27	TRBJ2-1	many	15	TRBD2	TGTGCCAGCAGTTCCACAGCGGGAAACTACAATGAGCAGTTCTTC	CASSSTAGNYNEQFF
TRBV11-3	TRBJ2-1	many	15	TRBD2	TGTGCCAGCAGCCCACCCGGGACTAGCAACAATGAGCAGTTCTTC	CASSPPGTSNNEQFF
TRBV18	TRBJ1-1	-	15	TRBD1	TGTGCCAGCTCACTCGGGACAGGACTGAACACTGAAGCTTTCTTT	CASSLGTGLNTEAFF
TRBV27	TRBJ2-7	-	12	-	TGTGCCAGCAGTCCGAACGACTACGAGCAGTACTTC	CASSPNDYEQYF
TRBV6-1	TRBJ1-1	many	13	-	TGTGCCAGCAGTTTAGACTTGGGGACTGAAGCTTTCTTT	CASSLDLGTEAFF
TRBV5-1	TRBJ1-5	-	16	TRBD1	TGCGCCAGCAGCTTGGGTGACAGGGGTGGCAATCAGCCCCAGCATTTT	CASSLGDRGGNQPQHF
TRBV6-1	TRBJ2-7	many	16	TRBD1	TGTGCCAGCAGTCCATTAACTCGACAGGGACGGCACGAGCAGTACTTC	CASSPLTRQGRHEQYF
TRBV28	TRBJ1-2	many	11	TRBD1	TGTGCCAGCGACAGGGGGGACGGCTACACCTTC	CASDRGDGYTF
TRBV3-1	TRBJ1-6	-	14	-	TGTGCCAGCAACAAACGGGTACTCAATTCACCCCTCCACTTT	CASNKRVLNSPLHF
TRBV20-1	TRBJ2-2	many	14	-	TGCAGTGCTAGAACCCTTCTGAACACCGGGGAGCTGTTTTTT	CSARTLLNTGELFF
TRBV20-1	TRBJ1-5	many	14	-	TGCAGTGCTATAAGGGGGGTTGGCAATCAGCCCCAGCATTTT	CSAIRGVGNQPQHF
TRBV10-3	TRBJ1-1	many	14	-	TGTGCCTCCAATGGTGGTGGGCAGAGAGCTGAAGCTTTCTTT	CASNGGGQRAEAFF
TRBV12-3/TRBV12-4	TRBJ1-2	many	12	-	TGTGCCAGCAGCTACAGGGATTATGGCTACACCTTC	CASSYRDYGYTF
TRBV19	TRBJ2-2	few	15	-	TGTGCCACCTCAGCCCTTGAACAGGGCACCGGGGAGCTGTTTTTT	CATSALEQGTGELFF
TRBV27	TRBJ2-3	few	16	-	TGTGCCAGCAGTTTTGGGTTTCTTACTAGCACAGATACGCAGTATTTT	CASSFGFLTSTDTQYF
TRBV7-2	TRBJ2-3	many	16	TRBD2	TGTGCCAGCAGCTTCCGACTAGCGAGGAGCACAGATACGCAGTATTTT	CASSFRLARSTDTQYF
TRBV24-1	TRBJ1-1	many	13	-	TGTGCCACCAGTGATTCTAGAAGACACCAAGCTTTCTTT	CATSDSRRHQAFF